This paragraph covers one T cell receptor (beta chain) sequence. What it binds is unknown. Healthy donors had no documented immune events, such as infections, while sampled. The data are from a study of identifying expanded T cells in peripheral blood. Measured with immunoSEQ multiplex PCR; TCRdb has only the in-frame clones, and not every one. The table records about 58,000 clones, under 85% of them present only once. The CDR3 contains 17 residues. With 2 bases removed from V and 5 bases from J, the gap between germline ends came to 16 bases. Germline CDR1 is SGHTA and CDR2 is FQGNSA. General study points: Clone count variance between roughly 2-week samples rose with total template count. Technical replicates showed around 1.3 changed clones; around 2 weeks 15 to 20; four weeks 19.

This clonotype was sampled from a person between 18 and 70 years old in good health. The specimen sequenced was blood. The genes are TRBV7-2 and TRBJ1-6; a weak D match, TRBD1 (5 bases). The CDR3: CASSLLPPGRHNSPLHF. As DNA, the CDR3 is TGTGCCAGCAGCTTACTACCACCGGGACGGCATAATTCACCCCTCCACTTT. The full variable domain, its missing parts supplied by reference TRBV7-2 and TRBJ1-6, is GAGVSQSPSNKVTEKGKDVELRCDPISGHTALYWYRQSLGQGLEFLIYFQGNSAPDKSGLPSDRFSAERTGGSVSTLTIQRTQQEDSAVYLCASSLLPPGRHNSPLHFGNGTRLTVT.